This T cell receptor beta chain came from a study of shared clonotypes between healthy human individuals. Assay: immunoSEQ multiplex PCR; the TCRdb copy retains only in-frame clones and omits some. The sample yields some 2,000,000 clones, 90% to 96% seen once. This clone appeared once. Germline assignment: CDR1 MGHDK and CDR2 SYGVNS. The ends were cut back, 3 bases at V and 3 bases at J, with 9 bases in the middle. There are 14 residues in the CDR3. The clonotype was recovered from a man aged 18 to 29 in good health. V and J are TRBV25-1 and TRBJ2-1; maybe TRBD2 (5 bases). The sample taken for sequencing was naive CD4+ T cells sorted from blood. The subset was: CD45RA+ positively selected. CDR3 nucleotide sequence: TGTGCCAGCAGTGACCCGGGGTTCTACAATGAGCAGTTCTTC. This gives the protein CASSDPGFYNEQFF.